These 32 T cell receptor beta chains came from one sample sequenced in a study of T cell responses to AZD1222 COVID-19 vaccine. The data were produced by immunoSEQ multiplex PCR, yet TCRdb's version contains in-frame clones alone and is incomplete. The repertoire holds over 85,000 clones, with around nine tenths as singletons. The starting material was peripheral blood, obtained 28 days after the second AZD1222 dose. The source of these receptors is an adult who received the AZD1222 COVID-19 vaccine.

The V and J genes are TRBV7-9 and TRBJ2-1; TRBD2 matches 8 bases. The V segment lost 1 base and the J segment 4 bases; nucleotides outside the gene matches: 3. This CDR3 is built from 15 residues. Germline CDR1 and CDR2: SEHNR and FQNEAQ (reference sequence). The CDR3 nucleotides read TGTGCCAGCAGCTTAGGGGTAGCGGGGTACAATGAGCAGTTCTTC. It is translated as CASSLGVAGYNEQFF.

This sequence joins TRBV28 and TRBJ1-2, with 9 bases matching TRBD1. V was clipped by 10 bases and J by 1 base; unmatched bases: 13. This CDR3 comprises 16 residues. Germline-derived CDR1 and CDR2 are MDHEN and SYDVKM. The CDR3 loop is CATSRGTGLVNYGYTF. CDR3 nucleotide sequence: TGTGCCACCTCGCGAGGGACAGGGTTAGTTAACTATGGCTACACCTTC.

This chain links TRBV4-2 with TRBJ2-5, with a weak D call TRBD1 (5 bases). The CDR3 is 15 amino acids. Trimming removed 0 bases from V and 2 bases from J, with 10 bases in between. Germline V gene sequence: CDR1 LGHNA, CDR2 YNFKEQ. DNA for the CDR3: TGTGCCAGCAGCCAAGACCAGGGTTTTCAAGAGACCCAGTACTTC. Protein product: CASSQDQGFQETQYF.

The chain is built from TRBV15 and TRBJ2-7, with D hard to call. V was shortened by 0 bases and J by 4 bases, with 7 bases between the two germline ends. Germline lookup yields CDR1 LNHNV and CDR2 YYDKDF (reference sequence). The CDR3 contains 13 residues. This CDR3 is CATSRDQWYEQYF. The CDR3 DNA is TGTGCCACCAGCAGAGATCAATGGTACGAGCAGTACTTC.

The chain joins TRBV5-1 to TRBJ2-1; 7 bases match TRBD2. The ends lost 2 bases at V and 1 base at J; junction bases unmatched: 3. The CDR3 totals 15 residues. The germline V gene encodes CDR1 SGHRS and CDR2 YFSETQ. Here the CDR3 DNA reads TGCGCCAGCAGCTTCGCCGGGGGGTCCTACAATGAGCAGTTCTTC. This codes for CASSFAGGSYNEQFF.

The rearrangement uses TRBV7-2 and TRBJ1-1; the D gene is possibly TRBD1 (6 bases). Germline V gene lookup returns CDR1 SGHTA and CDR2 FQGNSA. Trimming stripped 3 bases from V and 4 bases from J, with 15 bases between. The CDR3 covers 15 residues. The DNA of the CDR3 is TGTGCCAGCAGCTTTGAGGGGGTGATCGGCACTGAAGCTTTCTTT. Protein: CASSFEGVIGTEAFF.

The rearrangement uses TRBV10-1 and TRBJ2-1, with 8 nucleotides matching TRBD1. The CDR3 length is 12 residues. Trimming took 3 bases from V and 8 from J; bases not matched to a gene: 0. CDR1 and CDR2 (germline): WNHNN, SYGVQD (reference sequence). DNA of the CDR3: TGCGCCAGCAGTGACAGGGGGCATGAGCAGTTCTTC. Protein sequence: CASSDRGHEQFF.

This chain links TRBV6-6 with TRBJ1-2, with 8 bases fitting TRBD1. This CDR3 is built from 16 residues. The V gene end was trimmed by 6 bases and the J gene end by 2 bases; junction bases not matched to a gene: 11. The V gene's germline CDR1 is MNHNY and CDR2 SVGAGI (reference sequence). CDR3 amino acids: CASRTQGAKANYGYTF. As DNA, the CDR3 is TGTGCCAGCAGGACCCAGGGGGCTAAAGCGAACTATGGCTACACCTTC.

The rearrangement joins TRBV11-1 to TRBJ1-2, with D unclear. V was cut by 6 bases and J by 5 bases, with 16 bases left in between. CDR1 is SGHAT and CDR2 is FQDESV in the germline V gene (reference sequence). CDR3 length equals 14 residues. CDR3 in amino acids: CASSEDGSDYGYTF. CDR3 bases: TGTGCCAGCAGTGAGGACGGCAGCGATTATGGCTACACCTTC. Together with reference TRBV11-1 and TRBJ1-2, the CDR3 gives the full variable domain: EAEVAQSPRYKITEKSQAVAFWCDPISGHATLYWYRQILGQGPELLVQFQDESVVDDSQLPKDRFSAERLKGVDSTLKIQPAELGDSAMYLCASSEDGSDYGYTFGSGTRLTVV.

The V call is TRBV18, the J call TRBJ2-5; D unresolved. The CDR3 is 15 residues long. V gave up 1 base and J gave up 2 bases, with 11 bases separating them. The germline CDR1 and CDR2 sequences are KGHSH and LQKENI. Here the CDR3 reads CASSPLMGHQETQYF. DNA of the CDR3: TGTGCCAGCTCACCACTGATGGGCCATCAAGAGACCCAGTACTTC.

V gene TRBV6-5 combines with J gene TRBJ2-7, with 11 bases lining up with TRBD1. In germline, CDR1 is MNHEY, CDR2 SVGAGI. J lost 3 bases, V lost 6 bases, and 4 bases had no gene match. This CDR3 spans 14 amino acids. CDR3 loop: CASSTGTGGYEQYF. CDR3 nucleotide sequence: TGTGCCAGCAGCACCGGGACAGGGGGCTACGAGCAGTACTTC.

This chain joins TRBV6-6 and TRBJ1-2; TRBD1 matches at 8 bases. Trimming cost V 4 bases and J 6 bases; bases outside gene matches: 7. CDR3 size: 14 residues. The germline CDR1 and CDR2 sequences are MNHNY and SVGAGI (reference sequence). The CDR3 region has the DNA TGTGCCAGCAGTTCCCGGACAGGGTGGGATGGCTACACCTTC. Translated, it gives CASSSRTGWDGYTF.

The rearrangement uses TRBV7-2 and TRBJ1-5, with D possibly TRBD1 on 5 matching bases. The CDR3 sequence is 14 residues long. Trimming cost V 6 bases and J 0 bases, with 9 bases left between them. Looked up from germline, CDR1 is SGHTA and CDR2 is FQGNSA. The CDR3 DNA reads as TGTGCCAGCAGTTTGAGGGGTAGCAATCAGCCCCAGCATTTT. Protein product: CASSLRGSNQPQHF. The whole variable domain, filled in from reference TRBV7-2 and TRBJ1-5, reads GAGVSQSPSNKVTEKGKDVELRCDPISGHTALYWYRQSLGQGLEFLIYFQGNSAPDKSGLPSDRFSAERTGGSVSTLTIQRTQQEDSAVYLCASSLRGSNQPQHFGDGTRLSIL.

V gene TRBV10-2 combines with J gene TRBJ2-7; 10 bases map to TRBD2. The CDR3 is made up of 15 amino acids. Looked up from germline, CDR1 is WSHSY and CDR2 is SAAADI. The V gene end was trimmed by 6 bases and the J gene end by 1 base; junction bases not matched to a gene: 6. In nucleotides, the CDR3 is TGCGCCAGCAGACCCGGACTAGCGGATTCCTACGAGCAGTACTTC. It is translated as CASRPGLADSYEQYF.

This chain uses TRBV29-1 with TRBJ1-1; D gene uncertain. This CDR3 contains 11 residues. V gave up 5 bases and J gave up 3 bases, with 7 bases separating them. Germline values: CDR1 SQVTM, CDR2 ANQGSEA. The CDR3 loop is CSVFGYTEAFF. CDR3 in DNA: TGCAGCGTTTTTGGGTACACTGAAGCTTTCTTT.

The rearrangement uses TRBV7-9 and TRBJ2-2, with D hard to call. The V and J ends lost 5 bases and 6 bases respectively, with 13 bases between them. The CDR3 totals 14 residues. Germline V gene data show CDR1 as SEHNR and CDR2 as FQNEAQ (reference sequence). CDR3 bases: TGTGCCAGCAGCATTTCAGGAAACGCCGGGGAGCTGTTTTTT. As protein: CASSISGNAGELFF.

The chain recombines TRBV12-5 with TRBJ2-5; 8 bases match TRBD1. Germline values: CDR1 LGHNT, CDR2 FRNRAP. Losses at the gene ends were 6 bases for V and 4 bases for J; bases not matched to a gene: 7. CDR3 size: 14 residues. The CDR3 protein is CASGMGQGAETQYF. The CDR3 DNA reads TGTGCTAGTGGCATGGGGCAGGGGGCAGAGACCCAGTACTTC.

V is TRBV10-3 and J is TRBJ1-1; TRBD1 might be the D (6 bases). V lost 0 bases, J lost 0 bases, and 8 bases lay in between. Per germline, CDR1 ENHRY and CDR2 SYGVKD. This CDR3 has 15 residues. The CDR3 DNA sequence: TGTGCCATCAGTGAGTCGCCAGGGGTGAACACTGAAGCTTTCTTT. This translates into CAISESPGVNTEAFF.

The genes are TRBV25-1 and TRBJ1-1; TRBD1 agrees at 8 bases. CDR3 length: 14 amino acids. With 3 bases clipped from V and 6 bases from J, the junction kept 6 bases outside the gene matches. Germline CDR1 is MGHDK and CDR2 is SYGVNS. CDR3 coding DNA: TGTGCCAGCAGTGACGACAGGGGAGGCCCTGAAGCTTTCTTT. It encodes CASSDDRGGPEAFF.

The count of this clone is one. The rearrangement links TRBV11-2 to TRBJ2-5; 14 bases fit TRBD2. V lost 5 bases to trimming and J lost 1 base; unmatched junction nucleotides: 12. The germline gives CDR1 SGHAT, CDR2 FQNNGV. The CDR3 has 19 residues. This CDR3 reads CASSLDSPGLAGAQETQYF. CDR3 sequence (DNA): TGTGCCAGCAGCCTGGATTCACCGGGACTAGCGGGGGCCCAAGAGACCCAGTACTTC.

CDR3 in DNA: TGTGCCACCAGCAGCAATGTGGGTTACGAGCAGTACTTC. This sequence encodes CATSSNVGYEQYF. The chain uses TRBV15 and TRBJ2-7; D gene unclear. V was clipped by 3 bases and J by 4 bases, with 10 bases between them. This CDR3 has 13 amino acids. Germline CDR1 LNHNV, CDR2 YYDKDF (reference sequence). Full variable domain (remainder filled in from reference TRBV15 and TRBJ2-7): DAMVIQNPRYQVTQFGKPVTLSCSQTLNHNVMYWYQQKSSQAPKLLFHYYDKDFNNEADTPDNFQSRRPNTSFCFLDIRSPGLGDTAMYLCATSSNVGYEQYFGPGTRLTVT.

V and J are TRBV27 and TRBJ1-2, with 7 bases aligning to TRBD1. Germline CDR1 is MNHEY and CDR2 is SMNVEV (reference sequence). The CDR3 is 14 residues long. J gave up 1 base and V 3 bases, and 2 bases lay outside the gene matches. The CDR3 here is CASSFSGGNYGYTF. The CDR3 DNA follows: TGTGCCAGCAGTTTTTCAGGGGGTAACTATGGCTACACCTTC.

V is TRBV7-2 and J is TRBJ2-5; the D gene is possibly TRBD2 (6 bases). The CDR3 loop spans 15 amino acids. Germline lookup yields CDR1 SGHTA and CDR2 FQGNSA. The ends were cut back, 0 bases at V and 5 bases at J, with 13 bases in the middle. CDR3 DNA sequence: TGTGCCAGCAGCTTAGCCGGGACTGAGGGGGAGACCCAGTACTTC. It is translated as CASSLAGTEGETQYF.

The CDR3 loop reads CASSRGRSGQETQYF. In DNA, the CDR3 is TGTGCCAGCAGCCGAGGAAGGTCTGGGCAAGAGACCCAGTACTTC. V is TRBV7-3 and J is TRBJ2-5; D not certain. The CDR3 is made up of 15 amino acids. V was trimmed by 5 bases and J by 2 bases, leaving 15 bases between them. Germline CDR1 is SGHTA and CDR2 is FQGTGA.

V and J are TRBV5-1 and TRBJ1-6; D is possibly TRBD1 (5 bases). The ends were cut back, 6 bases at V and 4 bases at J, with 17 bases in the middle. The CDR3 runs to 16 residues. Germline CDR1 SGHRS, CDR2 YFSETQ. In DNA, the CDR3 is TGCGCCAGCACACTGGGGGAAGGTGATTATAATTCACCCCTCCACTTT. Translating gives CASTLGEGDYNSPLHF.

The chain has TRBV5-1 and TRBJ2-2; TRBD1 matches at 8 bases. The CDR3 runs to 16 residues. V lost 4 bases to trimming and J lost 3 bases; unmatched junction nucleotides: 8. The germline CDR1 and CDR2 sequences are SGHRS and YFSETQ. The CDR3 reads CASSPGTGVYTGELFF. The CDR3 DNA reads as TGCGCCAGCAGCCCCGGGACAGGTGTTTACACCGGGGAGCTGTTTTTT.

The table lists this clone with a few counts. The J gene is TRBJ1-2, the V gene TRBV4-1; maybe TRBD1 (6 bases). With 1 base removed from V and 4 bases from J, the gap between germline ends came to 16 bases. The germline V gene has CDR1 MGHRA and CDR2 YSYEKL. The CDR3 is 16 amino acids. The CDR3, as DNA: TGCGCCAGCAGCCAAGGAAGGGGGATCCAGCTCTATGGCTACACCTTC. Protein sequence: CASSQGRGIQLYGYTF.

The V call is TRBV4-3, the J call TRBJ2-6; no definite D call. This CDR3 has 15 residues. The V gene's germline CDR1 is LGHNA and CDR2 YSLEER. The germline V and J ends were trimmed by 5 bases and 3 bases, with 11 bases remaining between them. This chain's CDR3 is CASSSEPGGANVLTF. The CDR3 coding sequence is TGCGCCAGCAGCTCCGAGCCCGGTGGGGCCAACGTCCTGACTTTC.

The chain has TRBV4-2 and TRBJ1-2; 7 bases agree with TRBD1. CDR3 length: 16 residues. Germline V gene data show CDR1 as LGHNA and CDR2 as YNFKEQ. The V and J ends lost 2 bases and 5 bases, in that order; junction bases with no gene match: 11. CDR3 bases: TGTGCCAGCAGCCAAATCTCCGGACAGGAGGGGTATGGCTACACCTTC. This translates into CASSQISGQEGYGYTF.

The chain combines TRBV19 with TRBJ1-4; D unclear. V was cut by 5 bases and J by 0 bases, with 13 bases left in between. The germline CDR1 and CDR2 sequences are LNHDA and SQIVND (reference sequence). This CDR3 is built from 16 residues. The CDR3 DNA reads as TGTGCCAGTAGTCTCGGAACTATTGCAACTAATGAAAAACTGTTTTTT. This sequence encodes CASSLGTIATNEKLFF.

The CDR3 region has the DNA TGCGCCAGCAGTGATGGGGCAGGACAGGGGAACACTGAAGCTTTCTTT. As protein: CASSDGAGQGNTEAFF. V and J are TRBV10-1 and TRBJ1-1, with TRBD1 identical over 8 bases. With 3 bases clipped from V and 1 base from J, the junction kept 7 bases outside the gene matches. CDR1 and CDR2 (germline): WNHNN, SYGVQD (reference sequence). This CDR3 spans 16 amino acids.

The rearrangement links TRBV3-1 (or the pseudogene TRBV3-2) to TRBJ1-5; maybe TRBD1 (5 bases). This CDR3 has 17 amino acids. Germline loops: CDR1 LGHDT, CDR2 YNNKEL (reference sequence). The V end lost 0 bases, the J end lost 0 bases, and 12 bases lay between the germline ends. The CDR3 bases are TGTGCCAGCAGCCAAGATTTGGGGACGGGTAGCAATCAGCCCCAGCATTTT. The encoded protein is CASSQDLGTGSNQPQHF.